This is a list of T cell receptor beta chains from one sample in a study of low-dose radiotherapy and immunotherapy resistance in tumors. TCRdb analysed the reads with MiXCR anew, one entry per CDR3 protein. The sample has under 110,000 distinct CDR3 sequences, 20% to 25% seen once. The sequencing used PBMCs, collected after low-dose radiotherapy plus immunotherapy. These receptors were obtained from a male donor with prostate cancer. Both conserved end residues are part of each CDR3. The order of the fields is D gene, clone size, V gene, J gene, CDR3 DNA, CDR3 protein. D genes are given only for firm matches. Clone sizes are given selectively: once, few, many, or a class where the clone is expanded.

TRBD1	-	TRBV9	TRBJ2-7	TGTGCCAGCAGCCCCAGACAGGGGTTCTACGAGCAGTACTTC	CASSPRQGFYEQYF
-	many	TRBV7-3	TRBJ2-7	TGTGCCAGCAGCCAAGGGGGGGGTTTGGAGCAGTACTTC	CASSQGGGLEQYF
TRBD2	few	TRBV7-2	TRBJ2-3	TGTGCCAGCAGCTCCTTCCGCGGGGGGCCCACAGATACGCAGTATTTT	CASSSFRGGPTDTQYF
-	many	TRBV15	TRBJ2-1	TGTGCCACCATCAGGGGAGGAATCTATACCAATGAGCAGTTCTTC	CATIRGGIYTNEQFF
-	many	TRBV2	TRBJ2-7	TGTGCCAGCAGCGCGACTAGTAACGACGAGCAGTACTTC	CASSATSNDEQYF
-	many	TRBV7-9	TRBJ2-7	TGTGCCAGCAGCTCACCCGACAGGTTCGAGCAGTACTTC	CASSSPDRFEQYF
-	many	TRBV7-8	TRBJ1-5	TGTGCCAGCAGCTTAGGAGGGGGGCGGGATCAGCCCCAGCATTTT	CASSLGGGRDQPQHF
-	many	TRBV3-1	TRBJ2-5	TGTGCCAGCAGCCAAGGGGGGGGGGGGCCAGAAGAGACCCAGTACTTC	CASSQGGGGPEETQYF
-	many	TRBV7-2	TRBJ2-7	TGTGCCAGCAGTCCTGGCTTTACGTACGAGCAGTACTTC	CASSPGFTYEQYF
-	-	TRBV5-6	TRBJ2-5	TGTGCCAGCATCCCCCGGACACCATTCCGGGAGTACCAAGAGACCCAGTACTTC	CASIPRTPFREYQETQYF
TRBD1	many	TRBV6-2/TRBV6-3	TRBJ2-7	TGTGCCAGCAGTGACGGGGCAGGGGGCTACTACGAGCAGTACTTC	CASSDGAGGYYEQYF
-	many	TRBV2	TRBJ2-7	TGTGCCAGCAGTGAATTGTCGAACTCCTACGAGCAGTACTTC	CASSELSNSYEQYF
-	many	TRBV12-3/TRBV12-4	TRBJ1-1	TGTGCCAGCAGTTCCTTAGGGGAGGCCACTGAAGCTTTCTTT	CASSSLGEATEAFF
-	many	TRBV13	TRBJ2-1	TGTGCCAGCAGCCCCTCTGCGAGAGATGAGCAGTTCTTC	CASSPSARDEQFF
-	many	TRBV4-1	TRBJ2-5	TGCGCCAGCAGCCAAGTGGGATCCAAAGAGACCCAGTACTTC	CASSQVGSKETQYF
TRBD2	many	TRBV10-3	TRBJ2-1	TGTGCCATCACCGGGACTAGCGGGGGGCCGGGTGAGCAGTTCTTC	CAITGTSGGPGEQFF
TRBD2	many	TRBV5-6	TRBJ2-3	TGTGCCAGCAGCCTGTCAGGACTAGCTCATACAGATACGCAGTATTTT	CASSLSGLAHTDTQYF
-	-	TRBV25-1	TRBJ2-7	TGTGCCAGCAGTGAAAGTAGCCCCTTCTACGAGAAGTACTTC	CASSESSPFYEKYF
-	many	TRBV5-1	TRBJ2-7	TGTGCCAGCAGCTTGGGGGACTACGAGCAGTACTTC	CASSLGDYEQYF
-	many	TRBV5-1	TRBJ2-3	TGCGCCAGCAGTACAGAGTTATTTCCAGATACGCAGTATTTT	CASSTELFPDTQYF
-	many	TRBV5-1	TRBJ2-7	TGCGCCAGCAGCTTGGCCCAGGAGCAGTACTTC	CASSLAQEQYF
-	-	TRBV11-2	TRBJ1-6	TGTGCCAGCAGCTCAGAACTGTATTCACCCCTCCACTTT	CASSSELYSPLHF
-	-	TRBV28	TRBJ2-1	TGTGCCAGCAGTTTGTGGACAGAGAGCTCCTACAATGAGCAGTTCTTC	CASSLWTESSYNEQFF
TRBD1	-	TRBV10-3	TRBJ1-6	TGTGCCATCAGGGGACAGGGTGATAATTCACCCCTCCACTTT	CAIRGQGDNSPLHF
TRBD2	-	TRBV7-2	TRBJ2-1	TGTGCCAGCCGAGGACTAGCGGGGTCTGAGCAGTTCTTC	CASRGLAGSEQFF
-	many	TRBV2	TRBJ1-4	TGTGCCAGCAGCCCACTTGCTACTAATGAAAAACTGTTTTTT	CASSPLATNEKLFF
TRBD1	-	TRBV5-1	TRBJ2-7	TGCGCCAGCAGCTTGGGACAGGGGGCCGCCGCCTCCTACGGGCAGTACTTC	CASSLGQGAAASYGQYF
-	-	TRBV5-3	TRBJ2-7	TGTGCCAGCAGTCCGGACAGCTCCGAGCAGTACTTC	CASSPDSSEQYF
-	many	TRBV14	TRBJ1-6	TGTGCCAGCAGCCGAAGGCTGGACGTACGGAATTCACCCCTCCACTTT	CASSRRLDVRNSPLHF
-	many	TRBV25-1	TRBJ1-1	TGTGCCAGCAGTGTAGGCGCCCCTCTCCGCGCTTTCTTT	CASSVGAPLRAFF
-	many	TRBV20-1	TRBJ2-1	TGCAGTGCTAGTTTAGTCGCCTTCGGCGATGAGCAGTTCTTC	CSASLVAFGDEQFF
TRBD2	many	TRBV4-1	TRBJ2-7	TGCGCCAGCAGGCGGACTAGCGGCTCCTACGAGCAGTACTTC	CASRRTSGSYEQYF
-	many	TRBV4-1	TRBJ2-1	TGTGCCAGCAGCCAAGATTTGACCGGGGGGCAATCCTACAATGAGCAGTTCTTC	CASSQDLTGGQSYNEQFF
-	-	TRBV29-1	TRBJ2-7	TGCAGCGTTGAAGAGTGGAGCGGGTCCCACGAGCAGTACTTC	CSVEEWSGSHEQYF